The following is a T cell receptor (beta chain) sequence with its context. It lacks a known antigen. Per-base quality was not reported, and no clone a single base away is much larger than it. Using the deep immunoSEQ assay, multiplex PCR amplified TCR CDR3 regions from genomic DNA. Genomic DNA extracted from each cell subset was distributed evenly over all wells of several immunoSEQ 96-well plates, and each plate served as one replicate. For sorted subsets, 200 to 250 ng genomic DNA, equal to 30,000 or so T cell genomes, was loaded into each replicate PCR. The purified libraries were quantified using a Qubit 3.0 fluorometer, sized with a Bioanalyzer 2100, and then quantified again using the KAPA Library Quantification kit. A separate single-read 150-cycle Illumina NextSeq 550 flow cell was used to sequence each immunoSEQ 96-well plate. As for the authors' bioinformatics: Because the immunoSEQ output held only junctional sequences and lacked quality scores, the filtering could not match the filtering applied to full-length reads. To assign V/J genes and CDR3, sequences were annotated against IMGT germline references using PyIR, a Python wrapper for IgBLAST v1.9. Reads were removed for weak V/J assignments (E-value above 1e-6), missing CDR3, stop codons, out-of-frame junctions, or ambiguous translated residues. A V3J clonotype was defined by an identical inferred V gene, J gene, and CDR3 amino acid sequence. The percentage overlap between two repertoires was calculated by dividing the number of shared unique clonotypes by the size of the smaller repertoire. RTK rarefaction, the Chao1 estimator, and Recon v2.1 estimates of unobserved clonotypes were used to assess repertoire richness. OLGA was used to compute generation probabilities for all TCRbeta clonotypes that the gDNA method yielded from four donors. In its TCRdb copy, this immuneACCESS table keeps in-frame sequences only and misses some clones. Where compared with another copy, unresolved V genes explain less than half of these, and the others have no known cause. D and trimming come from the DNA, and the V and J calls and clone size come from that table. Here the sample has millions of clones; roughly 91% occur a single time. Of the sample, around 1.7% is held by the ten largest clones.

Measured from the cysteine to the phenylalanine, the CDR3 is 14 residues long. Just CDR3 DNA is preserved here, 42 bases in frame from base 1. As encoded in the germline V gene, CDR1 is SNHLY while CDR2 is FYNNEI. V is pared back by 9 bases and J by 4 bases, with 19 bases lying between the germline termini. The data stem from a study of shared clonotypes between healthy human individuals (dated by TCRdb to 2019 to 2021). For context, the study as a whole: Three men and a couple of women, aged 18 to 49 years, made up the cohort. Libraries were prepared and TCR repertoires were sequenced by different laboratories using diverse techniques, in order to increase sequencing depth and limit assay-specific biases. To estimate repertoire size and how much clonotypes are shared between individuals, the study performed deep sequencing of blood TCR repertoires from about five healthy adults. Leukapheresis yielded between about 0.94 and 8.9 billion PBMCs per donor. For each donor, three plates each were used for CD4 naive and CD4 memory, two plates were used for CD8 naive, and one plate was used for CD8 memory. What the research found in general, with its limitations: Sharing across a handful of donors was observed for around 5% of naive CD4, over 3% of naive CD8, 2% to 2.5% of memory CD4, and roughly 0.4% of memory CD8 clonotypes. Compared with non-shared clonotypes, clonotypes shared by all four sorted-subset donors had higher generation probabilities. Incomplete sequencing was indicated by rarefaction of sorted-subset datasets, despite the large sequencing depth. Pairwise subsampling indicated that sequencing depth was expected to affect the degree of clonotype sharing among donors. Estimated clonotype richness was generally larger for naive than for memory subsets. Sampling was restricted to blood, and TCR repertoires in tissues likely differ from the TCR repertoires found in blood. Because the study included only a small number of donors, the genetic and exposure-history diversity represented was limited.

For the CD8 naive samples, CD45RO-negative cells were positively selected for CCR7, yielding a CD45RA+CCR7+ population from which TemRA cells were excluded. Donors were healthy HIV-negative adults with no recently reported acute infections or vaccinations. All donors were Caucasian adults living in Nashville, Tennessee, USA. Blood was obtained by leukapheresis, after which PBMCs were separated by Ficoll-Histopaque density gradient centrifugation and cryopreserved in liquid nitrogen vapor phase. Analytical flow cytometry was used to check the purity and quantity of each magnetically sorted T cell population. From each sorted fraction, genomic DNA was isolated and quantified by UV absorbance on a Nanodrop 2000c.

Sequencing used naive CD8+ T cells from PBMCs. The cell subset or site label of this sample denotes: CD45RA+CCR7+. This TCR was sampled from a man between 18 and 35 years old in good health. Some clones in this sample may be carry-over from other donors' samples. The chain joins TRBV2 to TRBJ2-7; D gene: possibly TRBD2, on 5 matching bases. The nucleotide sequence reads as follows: TGTGCCAGTACATGGACGGGGAGTTCTTACGAGCAGTACTTC. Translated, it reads CASTWTGSSYEQYF.